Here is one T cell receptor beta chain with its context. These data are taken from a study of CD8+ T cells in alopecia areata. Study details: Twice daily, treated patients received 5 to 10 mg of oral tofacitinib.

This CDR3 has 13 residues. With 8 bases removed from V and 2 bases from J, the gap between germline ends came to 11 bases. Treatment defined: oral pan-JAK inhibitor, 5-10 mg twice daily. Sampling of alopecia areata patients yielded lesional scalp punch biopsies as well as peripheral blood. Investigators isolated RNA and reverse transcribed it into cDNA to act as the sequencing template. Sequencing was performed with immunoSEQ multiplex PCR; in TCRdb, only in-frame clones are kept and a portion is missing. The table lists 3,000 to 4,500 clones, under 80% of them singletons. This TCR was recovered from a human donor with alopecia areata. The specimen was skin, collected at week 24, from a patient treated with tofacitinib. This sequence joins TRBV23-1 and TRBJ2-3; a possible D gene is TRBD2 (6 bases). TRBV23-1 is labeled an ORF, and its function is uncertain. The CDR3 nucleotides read TGCGCCAGCGGGGGACTCTCCACAGATACGCAGTATTTT. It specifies CASGGLSTDTQYF.